The 14 T cell receptor beta chains given below trace back to one sample, sequenced in a study of cytomegalovirus exposure and HLA in healthy donors. Both 60 Vbeta primers and 13 Jbeta primers went into the PCR. The table came from immunoSEQ multiplex PCR; TCRdb's copy has only in-frame clones and leaves some out. This sample has around 110,000 clones; approximately 80% occur once, and the top ten carry roughly 4.3%. The sample taken for sequencing was PBMCs. Receptor source: a young man in good health and CMV-seropositive.

V is TRBV5-4 and J is TRBJ2-3; TRBD2 matches 8 bases. CDR3 length: 17 residues. Germline lookup yields CDR1 SGHNT and CDR2 YYREEE (reference sequence). V lost 4 bases and J lost 5; bases outside the gene matches: 15. The CDR3 is CASSRSLAEFAGDTQYF. The CDR3 DNA sequence: TGTGCCAGCAGCCGGTCACTAGCGGAATTCGCTGGAGATACGCAGTATTTT.

V usage is TRBV4-1 and J usage is TRBJ2-5; D is unclear. Germline V gene lookup returns CDR1 MGHRA and CDR2 YSYEKL. This CDR3 spans 13 amino acids. Trimming removed 1 base from V and 2 bases from J, with 5 bases in between. CDR3 nucleotide sequence: TGCGCCAGCAGCCAAGGACTTCAAGAGACCCAGTACTTC. It translates to CASSQGLQETQYF.

The rearrangement joins TRBV5-1 to TRBJ2-7, with D tentatively TRBD1 (7 bases). This CDR3 is 15 amino acids long. V lost 5 bases and J lost 3, with 18 bases in between. Germline loops: CDR1 SGHRS, CDR2 YFSETQ. Written as DNA, the CDR3 is TGCGCCAGCAGGCCGCAGGGGGGTATTAGCTACGAGCAGTACTTC. Translating it yields CASRPQGGISYEQYF.

V gene TRBV7-6 combines with J gene TRBJ1-6; D unresolved. Germline V gene lookup returns CDR1 SGHVS and CDR2 FNYEAQ. The CDR3 covers 15 residues. The V end lost 2 bases, the J end lost 10 bases, and 15 bases lay between the germline ends. The CDR3 bases are TGTGCCAGCAGCTTAAGACCGGGTCTTGACTCACCCCTCCACTTT. Protein: CASSLRPGLDSPLHF.

This sequence joins TRBV4-2 and TRBJ2-3; 15 bases map to TRBD2. The ends lost 1 base at V and 4 bases at J; junction bases unmatched: 0. The CDR3 is 16 amino acids. Germline loops: CDR1 LGHNA, CDR2 YNFKEQ. DNA for the CDR3: TGTGCCAGCAGCCAAGGGACTAGCGGGGGGGCAGATACGCAGTATTTT. Protein: CASSQGTSGGADTQYF.

This clone was seen a single time. The junction differs from germline at one of its ends, possibly a read error. The chain recombines TRBV7-7 with TRBJ2-2; D gene ambiguous. The CDR3 has 14 amino acids. Germline CDR1 reads SSHAT; CDR2 reads FNYEAQ (reference sequence). CDR3 nucleotide sequence: TGTGCTAGCAGCAAAGACAACCCCACCGGGGAGCTGTTTTTT. As protein: CASSKDNPTGELFF.

The chain has TRBV27 and TRBJ1-5, with a weak D call TRBD1 (5 bases). The CDR3 loop spans 14 amino acids. The germline V gene encodes CDR1 MNHEY and CDR2 SMNVEV (reference sequence). V lost 3 bases and J 5 bases, leaving 11 bases between the germline ends. The CDR3 nucleotides read TGTGCCAGCAGTTTGACCAGGGTCGATCAGCCCCAGCATTTT. Its translation is CASSLTRVDQPQHF.

This clone was observed a single time. The J gene is TRBJ2-5, the V gene TRBV5-1; no definite D call. The CDR3 is 15 amino acids. V was trimmed by 5 bases and J by 5 bases, leaving 19 bases between them. CDR1 is SGHRS, CDR2 YFSETQ, per germline. The CDR3: CASSSALETWETQYF. The CDR3 coding sequence is TGCGCCAGCAGTTCGGCGCTGGAGACCTGGGAGACCCAGTACTTC.

This clone was seen a few times. The J gene is TRBJ1-5, the V gene TRBV5-6; D is unresolved. From germline, CDR1 is SGHDT and CDR2 YYEEEE. Trimming removed 3 bases from V and 6 bases from J, with 16 bases in between. The CDR3 covers 15 residues. CDR3 nucleotide sequence: TGTGCCAGCAGCTCGACACCCCGAGGGAGTCAGCCCCAGCATTTT. Protein: CASSSTPRGSQPQHF.

This chain joins TRBV12-5 and TRBJ2-1; 14 nucleotides agree with TRBD2. CDR1 and CDR2 (germline): LGHNT, FRNRAP. This CDR3 contains 17 residues. J was trimmed by 8 bases and V by 1 base; bases with no gene match: 7. CDR3 sequence: CASGLAIGLAGGYEQFF. DNA for the CDR3: TGTGCTAGTGGTTTGGCCATAGGACTAGCGGGAGGCTATGAGCAGTTCTTC.

The V gene is TRBV18, the J gene TRBJ1-5, with 7 nucleotides matching TRBD1. Germline lookup yields CDR1 KGHSH and CDR2 LQKENI. There are 16 residues in the CDR3. The J segment lost 1 base and the V segment lost 2 bases, leaving 5 bases of the junction unmatched. This chain's CDR3 is CASSPNWDSSNQPQHF. The DNA of the CDR3 is TGTGCCAGCTCACCAAACTGGGACAGCAGCAATCAGCCCCAGCATTTT. Based on the CDR3 plus reference TRBV18 and TRBJ1-5, the full variable domain is NAGVMQNPRHLVRRRGQEARLRCSPMKGHSHVYWYRQLPEEGLKFMVYLQKENIIDESGMPKERFSAEFPKEGPSILRIQQVVRGDSAAYFCASSPNWDSSNQPQHFGDGTRLSIL.

This clone is labeled medium-sized. V and J are TRBV4-3 and TRBJ1-6; possibly TRBD1 for D (5 bases). Germline-derived CDR1 and CDR2 are LGHNA and YSLEER. The V end lost 1 base, the J end lost 6 bases, and 10 bases lay between the germline ends. The CDR3 sequence is 15 residues long. The CDR3 region has the DNA TGCGCCAGCAGCCAAGGTTCAGGGTCTAATTCACCCCTCCACTTT. Amino acid sequence: CASSQGSGSNSPLHF.

This clone was found once. An end of the junction does not agree with germline; a read error may underlie this. This sequence joins TRBV27 and TRBJ2-4; 10 bases fit TRBD2. CDR3 length: 14 amino acids. Germline V lookup: CDR1 MNHEY, CDR2 SMNVEV (reference sequence). The CDR3 DNA follows: TGTGCCAGCAGTTCGCTAGCGGGAGTCAACAGTCAGTACTTC. It translates to CASSSLAGVNSQYF.

The chain employs TRBV2 and TRBJ2-7, with 11 nucleotides matching TRBD1. Losses at the gene ends were 5 bases for V and 6 bases for J; bases not matched to a gene: 6. The germline CDR1 and CDR2 sequences are SNHLY and FYNNEI. The CDR3 runs to 14 residues. The CDR3 region has the DNA TGTGCCAGCAGTTTAGGACAGGGGGCGGGCGAGCAGTACTTC. Protein: CASSLGQGAGEQYF.